The 25 T cell receptor beta chains below come from one sample, sequenced in a study of shared clonotypes between healthy human individuals. The protocol was immunoSEQ multiplex PCR, while the TCRdb copy is restricted to in-frame clones and leaves out a portion. The table has just over 2,000,000 clones, about 95% seen once. Sequencing was done on a sample of naive CD4+ T cells sorted from blood. Indicated subset: CD45RA+ positively selected. Receptor source: a man aged 18 to 29 in good health.

The chain uses TRBV6-5 and TRBJ2-7; TRBD1 matches 9 bases. Germline-derived CDR1 and CDR2 are MNHEY and SVGAGI. The CDR3 length is 15 residues. Germline trimming cut 6 bases from V and 2 bases from J; bases unmatched to any gene: 8. The CDR3 sequence is CASRDSGTGTYEQYF. The CDR3 region has the DNA TGTGCCAGCAGGGATTCCGGGACAGGGACCTACGAGCAGTACTTC.

This chain uses TRBV11-1 with TRBJ2-2; TRBD1 matches at 7 bases. V gave up 1 base and J gave up 5 bases; unmatched junction bases: 7. CDR3 size: 16 residues. Germline V lookup: CDR1 SGHAT, CDR2 FQDESV (reference sequence). The CDR3 region has the DNA TGTGCCAGCAGCTTAGTACTAGGACAGGAGACCGGGGAGCTGTTTTTT. Protein sequence: CASSLVLGQETGELFF.

The chain has TRBV9 and TRBJ1-3, with D unclear. Germline V lookup: CDR1 SGDLS, CDR2 YYNGEE. Trimming removed 3 bases at V and 1 base at J, with 5 bases between. There are 13 residues in the CDR3. As DNA, the CDR3 is TGTGCCAGCAGCGGGCTATCTGGAAACACCATATATTTT. Protein sequence: CASSGLSGNTIYF.

CDR3 amino acids: CASSWSTSGGQETQYF. As DNA, the CDR3 is TGTGCCAGCAGCTGGTCGACTAGCGGGGGGCAAGAGACCCAGTACTTC. This chain joins TRBV5-5 and TRBJ2-5, with 13 bases lining up with TRBD2. V shed 3 bases, J shed 2 bases, and the junction held 4 bases outside the gene matches. CDR1 is SGHKS and CDR2 is YYEKEE in the germline V gene (reference sequence). CDR3 size: 16 residues.

The chain links TRBV6-5 to TRBJ1-1, with no clear D. The CDR3 covers 14 residues. In germline, CDR1 is MNHEY, CDR2 SVGAGI. The V and J ends lost 5 bases and 4 bases respectively, with 14 bases between them. CDR3 loop: CASSTRQGPTEAFF. The DNA of the CDR3 is TGTGCCAGCAGTACTCGACAAGGTCCCACTGAAGCTTTCTTT.

The V gene is TRBV7-9, the J gene TRBJ1-1; 9 bases map to TRBD1. CDR3 length: 15 amino acids. Trimming cost V 1 base and J 0 bases; bases outside gene matches: 0. Germline CDR1 and CDR2: SEHNR and FQNEAQ (reference sequence). The chain's CDR3 is CASSLGTGVNTEAFF. The CDR3, as DNA: TGTGCCAGCAGCTTAGGGACAGGGGTGAACACTGAAGCTTTCTTT.

This clone has at least ten counts. Other nucleotide sequences from this sample produce the same CDR3. The rearrangement joins TRBV23-1 to TRBJ2-4, with D unclear. TRBV23-1 is placed among ORFs of uncertain function. The CDR3 is 15 amino acids. V lost 7 bases, J lost 4 bases, and 17 bases lay in between. CDR3 residues: CASTHEIPGKNIQYF. The CDR3 nucleotides are TGCGCCAGCACCCATGAGATTCCAGGTAAAAACATTCAGTACTTC.

The chain carries TRBV7-9 and TRBJ1-5; D is unresolved. The V end was cut by 3 bases, the J end by 5 bases, with 11 bases between. CDR3 length: 14 residues. CDR1 is SEHNR and CDR2 is FQNEAQ in the germline V gene (reference sequence). The CDR3 DNA reads TGTGCCAGCAGCTTCTCTGAACGGGATCAGCCCCAGCATTTT. Its translation: CASSFSERDQPQHF. Together with reference TRBV7-9 and TRBJ1-5, the CDR3 gives the full variable domain: DTGVSQNPRHKITKRGQNVTFRCDPISEHNRLYWYRQTLGQGPEFLTYFQNEAQLEKSRLLSDRFSAERPKGSFSTLEIQRTEQGDSAMYLCASSFSERDQPQHFGDGTRLSIL.

The CDR3 sequence: CASRTGTTWGSSYNEQFF. In DNA, the CDR3 is TGCGCCAGCAGGACCGGGACTACCTGGGGTAGCTCCTACAATGAGCAGTTCTTC. The chain is built from TRBV5-1 and TRBJ2-1, with 7 bases identical to TRBD2. V lost 5 bases, J lost 0 bases, and 14 bases stayed unmatched. The CDR3 has 18 amino acids. Germline V gene data show CDR1 as SGHRS and CDR2 as YFSETQ.

As concerns this clone: This specimen includes other DNA sequences encoding the same CDR3. V and J are TRBV5-1 and TRBJ1-2, with 9 positions matching TRBD1. J gave up 5 bases and V 4 bases, and 6 bases lay outside the gene matches. The CDR3 sequence is 14 residues long. Germline-derived CDR1 and CDR2 are SGHRS and YFSETQ. The CDR3 loop is CASSLAGTGYGYTF. The CDR3 nucleotides read TGCGCCAGCAGCCTCGCCGGGACAGGGTATGGCTACACCTTC. The variable domain in full, completed from reference TRBV5-1 and TRBJ1-2, reads KAGVTQTPRYLIKTRGQQVTLSCSPISGHRSVSWYQQTPGQGLQFLFEYFSETQRNKGNFPGRFSGRQFSNSRSEMNVSTLELGDSALYLCASSLAGTGYGYTFGSGTRLTVV.

This rearrangement joins TRBV10-3 to TRBJ2-3; 10 bases agree with TRBD2. CDR1 is ENHRY, CDR2 SYGVKD, per germline. The CDR3 contains 16 residues. V lost 3 bases to trimming and J lost 2 bases; unmatched junction nucleotides: 5. The chain's CDR3 is CAISDLAGASTDTQYF. CDR3 DNA sequence: TGTGCCATCAGTGACCTAGCGGGGGCTTCCACAGATACGCAGTATTTT.

This clone came up once. The CDR3 region has the DNA TGTGCCAGCAGCTTAACAGGGGACTTAGGGGAGCTGTTTTTT. Its translation: CASSLTGDLGELFF. The chain links TRBV5-4 to TRBJ2-2; a weak D match, TRBD1 (7 bases). The CDR3 sequence is 14 residues long. CDR1 and CDR2 (germline): SGHNT, YYREEE (reference sequence). V was pared by 2 bases and J by 8 bases, with 13 bases between.

V is TRBV27 and J is TRBJ2-5; 9 bases are shared with TRBD2. The CDR3 runs to 18 residues. Germline loops: CDR1 MNHEY, CDR2 SMNVEV (reference sequence). The V and J ends lost 6 bases and 4 bases, in that order; junction bases with no gene match: 18. CDR3 loop: CASSPLTLRAGGRETQYF. The CDR3 coding sequence is TGTGCCAGCAGCCCTCTTACCCTCCGGGCGGGGGGGCGAGAGACCCAGTACTTC.

This rearrangement joins TRBV4-1 to TRBJ2-1, with 10 bases aligning to TRBD2. CDR3 length: 17 residues. V shed 1 base, J shed 3 bases, and the junction held 6 bases outside the gene matches. Germline assignment: CDR1 MGHRA and CDR2 YSYEKL. Written as DNA, the CDR3 is TGCGCCAGCAGCCAAGGGCTGCTAGCGGGAGACTACAATGAGCAGTTCTTC. Translated, it gives CASSQGLLAGDYNEQFF.

The chain employs TRBV6-5 and TRBJ2-1; 8 bases align to TRBD2. This CDR3 contains 16 residues. Trimming at V came to 3 bases and at J to 0 bases, leaving 4 bases not matched to a gene. Germline V CDR1 and CDR2: MNHEY, SVGAGI. DNA of the CDR3: TGTGCCAGCAGTTATCGCGGGGGGATCTCCTACAATGAGCAGTTCTTC. This encodes CASSYRGGISYNEQFF.

Only one count was recorded for this clone. V usage is TRBV6-1 and J usage is TRBJ1-6; D uncertain. Trimming removed 8 bases from V and 6 bases from J, with 8 bases in between. This CDR3 is built from 12 residues. Germline CDR1 and CDR2: MNHNS and SASEGT. The CDR3 region is CASGLFNSPLHF. CDR3 bases: TGTGCCAGCGGGCTTTTTAATTCACCCCTCCACTTT.

V gene TRBV9 combines with J gene TRBJ1-3, with D possibly being TRBD1 (5 bases). Germline CDR1 SGDLS, CDR2 YYNGEE. This CDR3 spans 16 amino acids. V lost 3 bases and J lost 2, with 15 bases in between. The CDR3, as DNA: TGTGCCAGCAGCGCTCTCCCGGGGGGTCCTGGAAACACCATATATTTT. It encodes CASSALPGGPGNTIYF.

This chain links TRBV5-1 with TRBJ2-7; 9 bases match TRBD2. Trimming removed 0 bases from V and 4 bases from J; junction bases left unmatched: 5. The CDR3 spans 15 residues. Germline lookup yields CDR1 SGHRS and CDR2 YFSETQ. Written as DNA, the CDR3 is TGCGCCAGCAGCTTGGAGGATAGCGGGGGTTACGAGCAGTACTTC. Translation gives CASSLEDSGGYEQYF.

The chain combines TRBV12-5 with TRBJ1-2, with D tentatively TRBD1 (5 bases). The germline V and J ends were trimmed by 2 bases and 7 bases, with 8 bases remaining between them. Germline CDR1 reads LGHNT; CDR2 reads FRNRAP. The CDR3 has 12 amino acids. CDR3 DNA: TGTGCTAGTGGTTTGCCCCAGGGTGGCTACACCTTC. This translates into CASGLPQGGYTF.

The rearrangement uses TRBV4-1 and TRBJ2-4; 7 bases align to TRBD1. V shed 2 bases, J shed 3 bases, and the junction held 7 bases outside the gene matches. The V gene's germline CDR1 is MGHRA and CDR2 YSYEKL. The CDR3 contains 16 residues. The CDR3 DNA follows: TGCGCCAGCAGCCAACCTCCCCGGGACAGCAAAAACATTCAGTACTTC. Its protein is CASSQPPRDSKNIQYF.

The chain uses TRBV5-4 and TRBJ1-2, with D possibly being TRBD1 (5 bases). Germline V gene data show CDR1 as SGHNT and CDR2 as YYREEE (reference sequence). The CDR3 consists of 13 residues. V was cut by 3 bases and J by 2 bases, with 8 bases left in between. The CDR3 DNA sequence: TGTGCCAGCAGCTCGACAGTAAACTATGGCTACACCTTC. It is translated as CASSSTVNYGYTF. The entire variable domain, with the rest obtained from reference TRBV5-4 and TRBJ1-2, is as follows: ETGVTQSPTHLIKTRGQQVTLRCSSQSGHNTVSWYQQALGQGPQFIFQYYREEENGRGNFPPRFSGLQFPNYSSELNVNALELDDSALYLCASSSTVNYGYTFGSGTRLTVV.

Turning to this clone: Other DNA sequences in this sample translate to the same CDR3. CDR3 DNA: TGTGCCAGCAGTCGCACGGCAACTAATGAAAAACTGTTTTTT. It specifies CASSRTATNEKLFF. V usage is TRBV27 and J usage is TRBJ1-4, with D uncertain. Deletions cut 5 bases from V and 0 bases from J, with 7 bases between. Per germline, CDR1 MNHEY and CDR2 SMNVEV (reference sequence). CDR3 length: 14 amino acids.

The CDR3 spells CASRRKTGPRDEQYF. CDR3 DNA sequence: TGTGCCAGCAGAAGAAAAACGGGACCCCGCGACGAGCAGTACTTC. V usage is TRBV27 and J usage is TRBJ2-7, with D perhaps given as TRBD1 or TRBD2 (5 bases each). The germline V gene encodes CDR1 MNHEY and CDR2 SMNVEV (reference sequence). The CDR3 has 15 amino acids. V gave up 6 bases and J gave up 5 bases, with 20 bases separating them.

J is TRBJ2-5 and V is TRBV5-8, with D possibly being TRBD1 (6 bases). V lost 3 bases and J 4 bases, leaving 16 bases between the germline ends. The V gene's germline CDR1 is SGHTS and CDR2 YDEGEE. The CDR3 is 15 amino acids. The CDR3 DNA reads TGTGCCAGCAGCTCTCAGGGGCTTGTCCCAGAGACCCAGTACTTC. Its translation: CASSSQGLVPETQYF.

The CDR3 here is CASSLLYPGQDYGYTF. CDR3 sequence (DNA): TGTGCCAGCAGCTTACTGTATCCGGGACAGGACTATGGCTACACCTTC. This chain uses TRBV7-9 with TRBJ1-2, with 8 positions matching TRBD1. Germline-derived CDR1 and CDR2 are SEHNR and FQNEAQ (reference sequence). The CDR3 is 16 amino acids. V shed 2 bases, J shed 3 bases, and the junction held 8 bases outside the gene matches.